The 15 T cell receptor beta chains presented below share a single source sample, sequenced in a study of T cell changes during pregnancy in multiple sclerosis. Assay used: immunoSEQ multiplex PCR; TCRdb lists only in-frame clones, some missing. Here the sample spans about 23,000 clones, approximately 84% being singletons. Sequenced here: CD8+ T cells from peripheral blood mononuclear cells, sampled after pregnancy. These TCRs come from a female donor with multiple sclerosis, enrolled in a pregnancy study.

The V call is TRBV7-2, the J call TRBJ2-7, with 9 bases aligning to TRBD1. The germline CDR1 and CDR2 sequences are SGHTA and FQGNSA. The CDR3 loop spans 15 amino acids. V lost 5 bases to trimming and J lost 5 bases; unmatched junction nucleotides: 10. Written as DNA, the CDR3 is TGTGCCAGCAGCCCCTGGACAGGGGTCGTCGACGAGCAGTACTTC. Its protein is CASSPWTGVVDEQYF.

The chain recombines TRBV4-1 with TRBJ2-7, with 8 nucleotides matching TRBD2. Germline CDR1 and CDR2: MGHRA and YSYEKL. The CDR3 contains 15 residues. V lost 6 bases to trimming and J lost 3 bases; unmatched junction nucleotides: 10. CDR3 sequence (DNA): TGCGCCAGCAGAGAGTCGCCGGGGACTAGCTACGAGCAGTACTTC. The encoded protein is CASRESPGTSYEQYF.

CDR3 DNA: TGTGCCAGCAGCGCAATAGCGGGAGGGCCTGGCACAGATACGCAGTATTTT. Translated, it gives CASSAIAGGPGTDTQYF. This chain links TRBV9 with TRBJ2-3; 11 bases line up with TRBD2. V trimming: 3 bases; J trimming: 1 base; junction bases outside the gene matches: 7. There are 17 residues in the CDR3. From germline, CDR1 is SGDLS and CDR2 YYNGEE.

This clone occurred once. The V gene is TRBV5-4, the J gene TRBJ2-7; D is unclear. The V and J ends lost 2 bases and 0 bases respectively, with 6 bases between them. CDR3 length: 13 residues. Germline CDR1 is SGHNT and CDR2 is YYREEE (reference sequence). DNA of the CDR3: TGTGCCAGCAGCTTCTCGAGCTCCTACGAGCAGTACTTC. It codes for CASSFSSSYEQYF.

This clone occurred once. The gene calls are TRBV5-1 and TRBJ2-1, with 14 nucleotides matching TRBD2. J gave up 0 bases and V 3 bases, and 5 bases lay outside the gene matches. Germline CDR1 reads SGHRS; CDR2 reads YFSETQ. The CDR3 has 18 residues. CDR3 coding DNA: TGCGCCAGCAGCTGTGGACTAGCGGGAGGCTGCTCCTACAATGAGCAGTTCTTC. Protein: CASSCGLAGGCSYNEQFF.

This chain connects TRBV7-9 to TRBJ1-2; the D gene is possibly TRBD1 (5 bases). The CDR3 covers 15 residues. Looked up from germline, CDR1 is SEHNR and CDR2 is FQNEAQ (reference sequence). V lost 1 base and J 6 bases, leaving 15 bases between the germline ends. For the CDR3, the DNA is TGTGCCAGCAGCTTAGAGGTCGGACAAAATGATGGCTACACCTTC. It encodes CASSLEVGQNDGYTF.

The table lists this clone with a few counts. The chain joins TRBV6-1 to TRBJ2-1; TRBD2 aligns across 8 bases. The CDR3 runs 15 residues. The ends lost 2 bases at V and 0 bases at J; junction bases unmatched: 0. Per germline, CDR1 MNHNS and CDR2 SASEGT. The CDR3 nucleotides are TGTGCCAGCAGTGAACTAGCGGGCTCCTACAATGAGCAGTTCTTC. This gives the protein CASSELAGSYNEQFF.

V usage is TRBV4-3 and J usage is TRBJ2-5, with 9 bases matching TRBD2. The CDR3 consists of 18 residues. V gave up 0 bases and J gave up 0 bases; unmatched junction bases: 8. The germline V gene has CDR1 LGHNA and CDR2 YSLEER. CDR3 loop: CASSQERASGIHQETQYF. DNA of the CDR3: TGCGCCAGCAGCCAAGAGAGGGCTAGCGGGATTCACCAAGAGACCCAGTACTTC.

This clone appeared a single time. The V call is TRBV4-3, the J call TRBJ2-1; the match to TRBD2 covers 7 bases. The CDR3 is made up of 16 amino acids. Germline V lookup: CDR1 LGHNA, CDR2 YSLEER. The trim removed 0 bases at V and 7 bases at J, leaving 9 bases unmatched. The CDR3 DNA is TGCGCCAGCAGCCAAGATTCAGCGGGGTGGGTGAATGAGCAGTTCTTC. As protein: CASSQDSAGWVNEQFF.

V is TRBV27 and J is TRBJ2-3; 14 nucleotides match TRBD2. J gave up 0 bases and V 2 bases, and 16 bases lay outside the gene matches. Germline assignment: CDR1 MNHEY and CDR2 SMNVEV (reference sequence). This CDR3 contains 22 residues. The CDR3 reads CASSLIPGTSGSRITSTDTQYF. The CDR3, as DNA: TGTGCCAGCAGTTTAATTCCTGGGACTAGCGGGAGCCGGATTACTAGCACAGATACGCAGTATTTT.

The chain carries TRBV2 and TRBJ2-7; 7 bases are a match to TRBD1. After removal of 11 bases from V and 6 bases from J, the junction contained 10 bases not matched to a gene. The CDR3 totals 12 residues. CDR1 is SNHLY and CDR2 is FYNNEI in the germline V gene. CDR3: CALENRGPEQYF. In DNA, the CDR3 is TGTGCCCTCGAGAACAGGGGTCCCGAGCAGTACTTC.

The chain uses TRBV6-5 and TRBJ2-1, with TRBD2 matching 7 bases. Germline lookup yields CDR1 MNHEY and CDR2 SVGAGI. The CDR3 is 15 amino acids. The J segment lost 4 bases and the V segment lost 8 bases, leaving 11 bases of the junction unmatched. In nucleotides, the CDR3 is TGTGCCAGCCGCGTAGCGGGCGTGGGGTACAATGAGCAGTTCTTC. It translates to CASRVAGVGYNEQFF.

The chain recombines TRBV7-9 with TRBJ2-1; TRBD1 agrees at 10 bases. The CDR3 runs 15 residues. J gave up 10 bases and V 4 bases, and 10 bases lay outside the gene matches. CDR1 and CDR2 (germline): SEHNR, FQNEAQ (reference sequence). CDR3 sequence (DNA): TGTGCCAGCAGCTCGGGACAGGGGATTAGTATGGAGCAGTTCTTC. Its translation is CASSSGQGISMEQFF.

In its sample, this clone was seen once. The chain uses TRBV21-1 and TRBJ1-2; TRBD1 is the table's D call, not checked against the DNA. TRBV21-1 has pseudogene status. The CDR3 is made up of 12 amino acids. The DNA for the CDR3 is TGTGCCAGCAGCAAAGGTTCCAGGAGCTACACCTTC. Encoded protein: CASSKGSRSYTF.

V gene TRBV5-4 combines with J gene TRBJ2-7, with 10 bases matching TRBD2. The CDR3 spans 16 residues. Trimming cost V 3 bases and J 0 bases; bases outside gene matches: 6. CDR1 is SGHNT and CDR2 is YYREEE in the germline V gene (reference sequence). In DNA form, the CDR3 reads TGTGCCAGCAGCTCCCGGACTAGCGGAAGCTCCTACGAGCAGTACTTC. The encoded protein is CASSSRTSGSSYEQYF.